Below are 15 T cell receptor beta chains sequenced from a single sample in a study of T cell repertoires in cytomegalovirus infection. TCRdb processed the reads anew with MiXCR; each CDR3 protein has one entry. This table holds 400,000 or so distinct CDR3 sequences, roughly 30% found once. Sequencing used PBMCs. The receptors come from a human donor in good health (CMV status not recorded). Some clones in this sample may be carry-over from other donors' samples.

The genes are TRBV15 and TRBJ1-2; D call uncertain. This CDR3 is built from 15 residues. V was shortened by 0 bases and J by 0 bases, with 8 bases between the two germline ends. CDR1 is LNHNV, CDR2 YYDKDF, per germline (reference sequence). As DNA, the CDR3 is TGTGCCACCAGCAGAGATCTTGGCTCTAACTATGGCTACACCTTC. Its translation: CATSRDLGSNYGYTF. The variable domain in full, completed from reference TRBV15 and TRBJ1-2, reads DAMVIQNPRYQVTQFGKPVTLSCSQTLNHNVMYWYQQKSSQAPKLLFHYYDKDFNNEADTPDNFQSRRPNTSFCFLDIRSPGLGDTAMYLCATSRDLGSNYGYTFGSGTRLTVV.

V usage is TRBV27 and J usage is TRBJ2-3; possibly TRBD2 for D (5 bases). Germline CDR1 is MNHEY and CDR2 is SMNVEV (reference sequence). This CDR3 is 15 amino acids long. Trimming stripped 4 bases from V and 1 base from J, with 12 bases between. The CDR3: CASSYGVLGTDTQYF. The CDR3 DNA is TGTGCCAGCAGTTACGGGGTTTTGGGCACAGATACGCAGTATTTT.

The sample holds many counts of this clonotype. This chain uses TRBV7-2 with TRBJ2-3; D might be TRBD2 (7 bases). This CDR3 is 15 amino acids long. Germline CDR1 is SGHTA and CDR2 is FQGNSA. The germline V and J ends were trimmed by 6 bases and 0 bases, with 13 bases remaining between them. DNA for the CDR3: TGTGCCAGCAGGGCGGCGGGGGCTAGCACAGATACGCAGTATTTT. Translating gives CASRAAGASTDTQYF.

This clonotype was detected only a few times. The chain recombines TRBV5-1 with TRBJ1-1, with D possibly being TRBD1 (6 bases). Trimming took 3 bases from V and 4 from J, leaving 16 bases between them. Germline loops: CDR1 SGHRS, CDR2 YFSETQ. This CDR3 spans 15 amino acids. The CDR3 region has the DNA TGCGCCAGCAGCTCGGGGCCAGGGGATGGCACTGAAGCTTTCTTT. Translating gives CASSSGPGDGTEAFF.

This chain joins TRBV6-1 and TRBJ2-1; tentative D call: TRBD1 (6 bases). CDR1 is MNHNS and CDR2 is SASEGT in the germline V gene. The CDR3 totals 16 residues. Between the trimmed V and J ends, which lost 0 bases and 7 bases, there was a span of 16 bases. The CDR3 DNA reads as TGTGCCAGCAGTGAAGCGGGGGCAGGGTCAGGGAATGAGCAGTTCTTC. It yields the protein CASSEAGAGSGNEQFF.

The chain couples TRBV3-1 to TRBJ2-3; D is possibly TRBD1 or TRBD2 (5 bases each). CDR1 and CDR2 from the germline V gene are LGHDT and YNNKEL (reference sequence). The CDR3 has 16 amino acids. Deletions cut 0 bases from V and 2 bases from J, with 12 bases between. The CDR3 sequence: CASSQDTGLPTDTQYF. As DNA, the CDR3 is TGTGCCAGCAGCCAAGACACGGGGCTTCCCACAGATACGCAGTATTTT.

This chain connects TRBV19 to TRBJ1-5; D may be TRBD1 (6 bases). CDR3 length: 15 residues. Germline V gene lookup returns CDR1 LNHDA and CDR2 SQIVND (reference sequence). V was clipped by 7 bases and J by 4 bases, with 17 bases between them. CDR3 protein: CASNQGQALNQPQHF. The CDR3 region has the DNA TGTGCCAGTAATCAGGGACAAGCCTTAAATCAGCCCCAGCATTTT. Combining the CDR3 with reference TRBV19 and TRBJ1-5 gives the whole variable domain DGGITQSPKYLFRKEGQNVTLSCEQNLNHDAMYWYRQDPGQGLRLIYYSQIVNDFQKGDIAEGYSVSREKKESFPLTVTSAQKNPTAFYLCASNQGQALNQPQHFGDGTRLSIL.

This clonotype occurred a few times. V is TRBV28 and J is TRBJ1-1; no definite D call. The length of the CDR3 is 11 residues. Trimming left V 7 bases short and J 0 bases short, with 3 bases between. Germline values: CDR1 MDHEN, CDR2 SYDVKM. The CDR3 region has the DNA TGTGCCAGCAAATTGAACACTGAAGCTTTCTTT. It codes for CASKLNTEAFF.

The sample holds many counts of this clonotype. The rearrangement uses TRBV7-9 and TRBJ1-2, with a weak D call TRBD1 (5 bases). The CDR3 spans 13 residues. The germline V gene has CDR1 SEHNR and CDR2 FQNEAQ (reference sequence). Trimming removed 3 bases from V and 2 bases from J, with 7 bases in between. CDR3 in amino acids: CASSFEGNYGYTF. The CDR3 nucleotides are TGTGCCAGCAGCTTCGAGGGGAACTATGGCTACACCTTC.

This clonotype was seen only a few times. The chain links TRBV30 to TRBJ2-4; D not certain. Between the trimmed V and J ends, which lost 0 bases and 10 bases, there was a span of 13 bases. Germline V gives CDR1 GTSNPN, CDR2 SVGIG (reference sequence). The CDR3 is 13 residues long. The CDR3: CAWSVGLGAIQYF. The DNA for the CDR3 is TGTGCCTGGAGTGTAGGTTTGGGTGCGATTCAGTACTTC.

CDR3 in DNA: TGCGCCAGCAGCCAAACCGCGGACTGGACAGATACGCAGTATTTT. It is translated as CASSQTADWTDTQYF. The genes are TRBV4-1 and TRBJ2-3; possibly TRBD2 for D (5 bases). This CDR3 spans 15 amino acids. Germline V gene lookup returns CDR1 MGHRA and CDR2 YSYEKL. Deletions cut 2 bases from V and 3 bases from J, with 12 bases between.

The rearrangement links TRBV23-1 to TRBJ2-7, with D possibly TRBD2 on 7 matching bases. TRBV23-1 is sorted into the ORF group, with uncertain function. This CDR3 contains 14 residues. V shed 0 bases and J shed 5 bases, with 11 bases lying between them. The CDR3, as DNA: TGCGCCAGCAGTCAATCGAGGGGGGGCCACGAGCAGTACTTC. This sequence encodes CASSQSRGGHEQYF.

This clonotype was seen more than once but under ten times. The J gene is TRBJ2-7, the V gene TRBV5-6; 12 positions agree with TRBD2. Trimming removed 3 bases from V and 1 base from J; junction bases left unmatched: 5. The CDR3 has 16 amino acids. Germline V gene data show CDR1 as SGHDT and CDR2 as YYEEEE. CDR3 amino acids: CASSSRLAGVSYEQYF. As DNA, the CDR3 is TGTGCCAGCAGCTCAAGACTAGCGGGGGTATCCTACGAGCAGTACTTC.

DNA of the CDR3: TGTGCCAGCAGCAAGAACGAGCCCCAGCATTTT. This sequence encodes CASSKNEPQHF. V and J are TRBV28 and TRBJ1-5; no definite D call. Trimming cost V 6 bases and J 8 bases, with 8 bases left between them. The length of the CDR3 is 11 residues. Germline CDR1 MDHEN, CDR2 SYDVKM.

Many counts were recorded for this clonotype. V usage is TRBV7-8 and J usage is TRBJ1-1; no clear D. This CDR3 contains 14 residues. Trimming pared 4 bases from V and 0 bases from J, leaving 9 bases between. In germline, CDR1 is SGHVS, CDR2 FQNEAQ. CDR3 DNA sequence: TGTGCCAGCAGCTCTAAGTCACTGAACACTGAAGCTTTCTTT. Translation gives CASSSKSLNTEAFF.